One and the same sample provided the 25 T cell receptor beta chains below, sequenced in a study of monozygotic twins with inflammatory bowel disease. Reprocessing the 5' RACE reads, TCRdb reports a single entry for every CDR3 protein and omits DNA. In total, the table holds over 150,000 distinct CDR3 sequences. Sequenced: blood. These receptors were collected from a human donor with ulcerative colitis or Crohn's disease, or a healthy co-twin of an affected twin (not recorded which).

The chain recombines TRBV20-1 with TRBJ2-4; TCRdb indicates TRBD2, and absent DNA this call remains unverified. Germline lookup yields CDR1 DFQATT and CDR2 SNEGSKA (reference sequence). The CDR3 has 16 amino acids. CDR3 residues: CSAPRTYTLAKNIQYF.

The rearrangement uses TRBV20-1 and TRBJ2-1; absent DNA, TCRdb's TRBD2 call cannot be checked. Germline V gene data show CDR1 as DFQATT and CDR2 as SNEGSKA (reference sequence). CDR3 size: 12 residues. CDR3 protein: CSPHGSAREQFF.

The CDR3 sequence is CASSLAPEGARYTF. The V gene is TRBV7-2, the J gene TRBJ1-2; the D call of TRBD1 rests on TCRdb alone, since no DNA is present to check it. This CDR3 region has 14 residues. Germline V gene data show CDR1 as SGHTA and CDR2 as FQGNSA.

The V gene is TRBV7-2, the J gene TRBJ2-7. Germline CDR1 and CDR2: SGHTA and FQGNSA. The CDR3 runs 16 residues. The CDR3 is CASSFTTTHNSYEQYF. Drawing the rest from reference TRBV7-2 and TRBJ2-7, the complete variable domain is GAGVSQSPSNKVTEKGKDVELRCDPISGHTALYWYRQSLGQGLEFLIYFQGNSAPDKSGLPSDRFSAERTGGSVSTLTIQRTQQEDSAVYLCASSFTTTHNSYEQYFGPGTRLTVT.

The genes are TRBV7-2 and TRBJ2-1; the D gene TCRdb calls, TRBD2, cannot be checked with no DNA. The length of the CDR3 is 14 residues. Germline V CDR1 and CDR2: SGHTA, FQGNSA. CDR3 sequence: CASSLRLAGGEQFF.

Here the CDR3 reads CASSLNPWERGEKLFF. This chain joins TRBV5-1 and TRBJ1-4; TCRdb proposes TRBD1, but this gene call is untestable without DNA. Germline V lookup: CDR1 SGHRS, CDR2 YFSETQ. The CDR3 is made up of 16 amino acids. Supplemented by reference TRBV5-1 and TRBJ1-4, the full variable domain reads KAGVTQTPRYLIKTRGQQVTLSCSPISGHRSVSWYQQTPGQGLQFLFEYFSETQRNKGNFPGRFSGRQFSNSRSEMNVSTLELGDSALYLCASSLNPWERGEKLFFGSGTQLSVL.

CDR3 amino acids: CASSSGDVNEKLFF. The rearrangement joins TRBV5-1 to TRBJ1-4. CDR1 and CDR2 from the germline V gene are SGHRS and YFSETQ. The CDR3 totals 14 residues.

The chain employs TRBV19 and TRBJ1-6; with no DNA, the TCRdb D assignment of TRBD1 cannot be verified. The length of the CDR3 is 15 residues. Germline CDR1 is LNHDA and CDR2 is SQIVND (reference sequence). The CDR3 reads CASSASTGSNSPLHF.

CDR3 in amino acids: CASSENRDSPTYEQYF. This chain connects TRBV9 to TRBJ2-7; TCRdb lists TRBD1, though no DNA is available to test this call. Germline V CDR1 and CDR2: SGDLS, YYNGEE. CDR3 length equals 16 residues. Together with reference TRBV9 and TRBJ2-7, the CDR3 gives the full variable domain: DSGVTQTPKHLITATGQRVTLRCSPRSGDLSVYWYQQSLDQGLQFLIQYYNGEERAKGNILERFSAQQFPDLHSELNLSSLELGDSALYFCASSENRDSPTYEQYFGPGTRLTVT.

The rearrangement joins TRBV5-1 to TRBJ1-4; without DNA, the TCRdb call of TRBD1 cannot be checked. The CDR3 loop spans 17 amino acids. The germline V gene has CDR1 SGHRS and CDR2 YFSETQ. CDR3 region: CASSLGGTAATNEKLFF.

The chain couples TRBV5-1 to TRBJ1-2; TCRdb's assignment of TRBD1 cannot be checked, as there is no DNA. Germline CDR1 SGHRS, CDR2 YFSETQ. This CDR3 comprises 16 residues. The CDR3 spells CASSLERGRGNYGYTF.

The J gene is TRBJ2-7, the V gene TRBV6-1; TCRdb gives TRBD1 as the D gene, but with no DNA this cannot be confirmed. This CDR3 comprises 14 residues. Germline-derived CDR1 and CDR2 are MNHNS and SASEGT. CDR3 sequence reads: CASTETGLSYEQYF.

The chain joins TRBV7-8 to TRBJ2-7; TCRdb proposes TRBD1, but this gene call is untestable without DNA. CDR3 length equals 12 residues. Per germline, CDR1 SGHVS and CDR2 FQNEAQ. The CDR3: CASSSTGNEQYF.

The V call is TRBV28, the J call TRBJ2-5. Germline V gene data show CDR1 as MDHEN and CDR2 as SYDVKM. The CDR3 length is 13 residues. CDR3: CASSSLGQETQYF. Full variable domain (remainder filled in from reference TRBV28 and TRBJ2-5): DVKVTQSSRYLVKRTGEKVFLECVQDMDHENMFWYRQDPGLGLRLIYFSYDVKMKEKGDIPEGYSVSREKKERFSLILESASTNQTSMYLCASSSLGQETQYFGPGTRLLVL.

The chain recombines TRBV7-9 with TRBJ2-1. The CDR3 totals 16 residues. Germline V gene data show CDR1 as SEHNR and CDR2 as FQNEAQ (reference sequence). The CDR3 reads CASSLGSEEPYNEQFF.

The rearrangement joins TRBV20-1 to TRBJ1-4. The CDR3 covers 12 residues. Per germline, CDR1 DFQATT and CDR2 SNEGSKA (reference sequence). CDR3: CSAPPPNEKLFF.

This chain connects TRBV7-9 to TRBJ2-3; TCRdb gives TRBD2 as the D gene, but with no DNA this cannot be confirmed. The CDR3 consists of 16 residues. Germline CDR1 SEHNR, CDR2 FQNEAQ (reference sequence). CDR3 sequence reads: CASSFWSAGGPDTQYF.

The V call is TRBV6-6, the J call TRBJ2-2; TCRdb outputs TRBD1, but without DNA this stays unchecked. Germline values: CDR1 MNHNY, CDR2 SVGAGI (reference sequence). The CDR3 length is 14 residues. The CDR3 sequence: CASSTGGNTGELFF.

The chain employs TRBV7-2 and TRBJ2-1; the D call from TCRdb, TRBD2, cannot be confirmed without DNA. The germline V gene has CDR1 SGHTA and CDR2 FQGNSA. The CDR3 length is 17 residues. The CDR3 loop is CASTSGGLASSYNEQFF.

The chain links TRBV20-1 to TRBJ2-2; TCRdb selects TRBD1, and the lack of DNA leaves this call unchecked. CDR1 is DFQATT and CDR2 is SNEGSKA in the germline V gene (reference sequence). This CDR3 comprises 16 residues. CDR3 residues: CSASDRGERNTGELFF.

V is TRBV11-2 and J is TRBJ2-6; TCRdb lists TRBD1, though no DNA is available to test this call. The CDR3 loop spans 15 amino acids. Germline V gives CDR1 SGHAT, CDR2 FQNNGV. The CDR3 protein is CASSSRGTGANVLTF. Full variable domain (outside the CDR3, taken from reference TRBV11-2 and TRBJ2-6): EAGVAQSPRYKIIEKRQSVAFWCNPISGHATLYWYQQILGQGPKLLIQFQNNGVVDDSQLPKDRFSAERLKGVDSTLKIQPAKLEDSAVYLCASSSRGTGANVLTFGAGSRLTVL.

This chain links TRBV6-2 or TRBV6-3 with TRBJ2-1. The CDR3 contains 13 residues. Germline V CDR1 and CDR2: MNHEY, SVGEGT. CDR3 sequence: CASGADSYNEQFF.

V gene TRBV12-3 or TRBV12-4 combines with J gene TRBJ2-1; no DNA is available, so the TRBD2 call from TCRdb remains unchecked. CDR3 length: 13 amino acids. The CDR3 loop is CASSLQYQREQFF.

The V call is TRBV4-2, the J call TRBJ2-2; the TCRdb call, TRBD2, lacks DNA for checking. The CDR3 has 17 residues. Germline values: CDR1 LGHNA, CDR2 YNFKEQ. CDR3 amino acids: CASSQGLGGDNTGELFF.

The chain uses TRBV5-1 and TRBJ2-7; TCRdb gives TRBD1 as the D gene, but with no DNA this cannot be confirmed. The CDR3 covers 11 residues. Per the germline V gene, CDR1 is SGHRS and CDR2 is YFSETQ. This CDR3 is CASRTGSEQYF.